Following are 25 T cell receptor beta chains from one sample sequenced in a study of somatic mutations in cytotoxic T cells in rheumatoid arthritis. Profiled with immunoSEQ multiplex PCR; TCRdb holds only in-frame clones, not every one. In the table there are about 4,200 clones, around 77% of which are singletons. Sequencing was performed on CD8+ T cells sorted from blood. Every receptor here comes from an adult with rheumatoid arthritis.

V usage is TRBV5-1 and J usage is TRBJ2-7, with D perhaps matching TRBD1 (5 bases). The V end was cut by 3 bases, the J end by 0 bases, with 13 bases between. The V gene's germline CDR1 is SGHRS and CDR2 YFSETQ. This CDR3 comprises 15 residues. DNA of the CDR3: TGCGCCAGCAGCTACCGCCGGACAACCTCCTACGAGCAGTACTTC. Its protein is CASSYRRTTSYEQYF.

The rearrangement joins TRBV7-2 to TRBJ1-5; D gene uncertain. Germline CDR1 SGHTA, CDR2 FQGNSA. This CDR3 contains 15 residues. The V gene lost 2 bases and the J gene lost 2 bases, with 10 bases spanning the gap. CDR3 DNA: TGTGCCAGCAGCTTATGGGGTGTCGGCAATCAGCCCCAGCATTTT. Its protein product is CASSLWGVGNQPQHF. Combining the CDR3 with reference TRBV7-2 and TRBJ1-5 gives the whole variable domain GAGVSQSPSNKVTEKGKDVELRCDPISGHTALYWYRQSLGQGLEFLIYFQGNSAPDKSGLPSDRFSAERTGGSVSTLTIQRTQQEDSAVYLCASSLWGVGNQPQHFGDGTRLSIL.

A few counts support this clone. This rearrangement joins TRBV27 to TRBJ1-4; D gene ambiguous. This CDR3 is 13 amino acids long. Germline lookup yields CDR1 MNHEY and CDR2 SMNVEV (reference sequence). Trimming stripped 3 bases from V and 4 bases from J, with 6 bases between. The CDR3 bases are TGTGCCAGCAGTTTGCGGCGTAATGAAAAACTGTTTTTT. Translation: CASSLRRNEKLFF.

This clone was observed a single time. This chain uses TRBV2 with TRBJ1-1, with 11 positions matching TRBD1. The germline CDR1 and CDR2 sequences are SNHLY and FYNNEI. There are 15 residues in the CDR3. V was pared by 7 bases and J by 7 bases, with 11 bases of the junction left unmatched. As DNA, the CDR3 is TGTGCCAGCACCCAAGCGGGACAGGGGGTAGGTGAAGCTTTCTTT. This encodes CASTQAGQGVGEAFF.

CDR3 residues: CASSEELGDLAATQYF. As DNA, the CDR3 is TGTGCCAGCAGTGAAGAGTTGGGGGACCTTGCAGCTACGCAGTATTTT. The V gene is TRBV6-1, the J gene TRBJ2-3; D may correspond to TRBD1 or TRBD2 (5 bases each). The CDR3 covers 16 residues. Germline loops: CDR1 MNHNS, CDR2 SASEGT. Trimming left V 1 base short and J 8 bases short, with 19 bases between.

This chain joins TRBV9 and TRBJ2-3, with D perhaps matching TRBD1 or TRBD2 (5 bases each). The V gene's germline CDR1 is SGDLS and CDR2 YYNGEE. CDR3 length: 13 residues. V dropped 4 bases and J dropped 4 bases, with 10 bases sitting between them. The CDR3 sequence is CASSPGTPDTQYF. Written as DNA, the CDR3 is TGTGCCAGCAGCCCCGGGACCCCAGATACGCAGTATTTT.

This clone was seen a few times. This sequence joins TRBV6-6 and TRBJ2-7; 8 nucleotides align to TRBD1. The CDR3 is made up of 13 amino acids. Unmatched junction bases numbered 4, after V lost 7 bases and J lost 2 bases. CDR1 and CDR2 (germline): MNHNY, SVGAGI (reference sequence). CDR3 region: CASTDRGPYEQYF. CDR3 bases: TGTGCCAGCACCGACAGGGGACCCTACGAGCAGTACTTC.

This chain links TRBV2 with TRBJ2-3, with D uncertain. CDR3 length: 10 residues. Trimming removed 4 bases from V and 10 bases from J, with 6 bases in between. CDR1 is SNHLY and CDR2 is FYNNEI in the germline V gene. CDR3: CASSVPAQYF. DNA of the CDR3: TGTGCCAGCAGTGTGCCGGCGCAGTATTTT.

A single count supports this clone. V is TRBV7-6 and J is TRBJ2-3; 9 bases agree with TRBD1. The CDR3 is 17 residues long. The V gene's germline CDR1 is SGHVS and CDR2 FNYEAQ. V was clipped by 2 bases and J by 3 bases; unmatched bases: 9. CDR3 nucleotide sequence: TGTGCCAGCAGCTTACGGGACAGGGTCGTCGTAACAGATACGCAGTATTTT. Residues: CASSLRDRVVVTDTQYF.

The V gene is TRBV13, the J gene TRBJ2-1; TRBD2 is a possible D gene (5 bases). This CDR3 spans 16 amino acids. From germline, CDR1 is PRHDT and CDR2 FYEKMQ (reference sequence). V lost 2 bases to trimming and J lost 8 bases, with 19 bases between them. CDR3 coding DNA: TGTGCCAGCAGCTTAAGAGGCGGGCCTCTGGGGTATGAGCAGTTCTTC. Translation: CASSLRGGPLGYEQFF.

The table lists this clone with a few counts. The chain recombines TRBV9 with TRBJ1-1, with D unclear. Germline V gene data show CDR1 as SGDLS and CDR2 as YYNGEE. The V end lost 2 bases, the J end lost 2 bases, and 7 bases lay between the germline ends. CDR3 length: 13 amino acids. The CDR3 nucleotides read TGTGCCAGCAGCGTCACCAGCAACACTGAAGCTTTCTTT. This sequence encodes CASSVTSNTEAFF.

CDR3 protein: CASSGGGGLGNEQFF. CDR3 sequence (DNA): TGCGCCAGCAGTGGGGGGGGTGGTCTTGGGAATGAGCAGTTCTTC. V usage is TRBV10-1 and J usage is TRBJ2-1; 7 positions match TRBD2. This CDR3 spans 15 amino acids. Germline-derived CDR1 and CDR2 are WNHNN and SYGVQD (reference sequence). V lost 4 bases to trimming and J lost 7 bases; unmatched junction nucleotides: 10.

The chain uses TRBV27 and TRBJ2-1; no definite D call. With 3 bases removed from V and 4 bases from J, the gap between germline ends came to 7 bases. There are 13 residues in the CDR3. Germline lookup yields CDR1 MNHEY and CDR2 SMNVEV (reference sequence). Written as DNA, the CDR3 is TGTGCCAGCAGTTTTTCCCAGTACAATGAGCAGTTCTTC. Translated: CASSFSQYNEQFF.

V and J are TRBV5-1 and TRBJ1-4; D not resolved. The CDR3 is 14 amino acids. Per the germline V gene, CDR1 is SGHRS and CDR2 is YFSETQ. Trimming stripped 4 bases from V and 3 bases from J, with 10 bases between. CDR3 sequence: CASSPRPANEKLFF. The CDR3 DNA is TGCGCCAGCAGCCCCCGGCCTGCTAATGAAAAACTGTTTTTT.

This clone was counted between two and nine times. V and J are TRBV28 and TRBJ1-1; D is perhaps TRBD1 (5 bases). This CDR3 contains 13 residues. CDR1 is MDHEN and CDR2 is SYDVKM in the germline V gene. The germline V and J ends were trimmed by 3 bases and 7 bases, with 12 bases remaining between them. CDR3 loop: CASSFRGQIEAFF. The DNA for the CDR3 is TGTGCCAGCAGTTTCCGGGGCCAAATTGAAGCTTTCTTT.

The genes are TRBV19 and TRBJ1-1; no clear D. Germline V gene data show CDR1 as LNHDA and CDR2 as SQIVND (reference sequence). V lost 7 bases to trimming and J lost 1 base, with 13 bases between them. This CDR3 is 14 amino acids long. DNA for the CDR3: TGTGCCAGTACCCCCTATAGCGCGAACACTGAAGCTTTCTTT. Residues: CASTPYSANTEAFF.

The rearrangement links TRBV10-3 to TRBJ2-5, with a possible D match to TRBD2 (6 bases). The V gene's germline CDR1 is ENHRY and CDR2 SYGVKD. This CDR3 is built from 13 residues. V dropped 2 bases and J dropped 2 bases, with 6 bases sitting between them. The CDR3 bases are TGTGCCATCAGTGAGGCGGGGCAAGAGACCCAGTACTTC. It yields the protein CAISEAGQETQYF.

The chain links TRBV5-1 to TRBJ2-2; 9 bases align to TRBD2. The CDR3 sequence is 16 residues long. V was pared by 0 bases and J by 5 bases, with 5 bases of the junction left unmatched. Per the germline V gene, CDR1 is SGHRS and CDR2 is YFSETQ. CDR3 sequence (DNA): TGCGCCAGCAGCTTGGAGGGACTAGCAGATACCGGGGAGCTGTTTTTT. This sequence encodes CASSLEGLADTGELFF.

The rearrangement uses TRBV10-3 and TRBJ2-1; the D gene could be TRBD1 or TRBD2 (5 bases each). This CDR3 has 14 residues. Trimming cost V 6 bases and J 6 bases, with 15 bases left between them. The germline gives CDR1 ENHRY, CDR2 SYGVKD. Here the CDR3 DNA reads TGTGCCATCAGAGGCCTGACGGGGCCCAATGAGCAGTTCTTC. This encodes CAIRGLTGPNEQFF.

The V and J genes are TRBV4-1 and TRBJ2-7, with TRBD2 identical over 8 bases. V dropped 3 bases and J dropped 4; count of bases not matched to a gene: 2. Germline V gene lookup returns CDR1 MGHRA and CDR2 YSYEKL. This CDR3 contains 13 residues. In DNA, the CDR3 is TGCGCCAGCAGCCACGGGGGGGCTTACGAGCAGTACTTC. Amino acids: CASSHGGAYEQYF.

The chain recombines TRBV25-1 with TRBJ1-2; possible D gene TRBD1, 5 bases. The CDR3 covers 12 residues. The V end was cut by 7 bases, the J end by 2 bases, with 8 bases between. Germline CDR1 reads MGHDK; CDR2 reads SYGVNS. The CDR3 DNA reads TGTGCCAGCATTGGACACAACTATGGCTACACCTTC. Its translation: CASIGHNYGYTF.

The rearrangement links TRBV13 to TRBJ1-5; the D gene is possibly TRBD1 (5 bases). This CDR3 has 15 residues. Germline V gives CDR1 PRHDT, CDR2 FYEKMQ (reference sequence). V was clipped by 5 bases and J by 0 bases, with 11 bases between them. The CDR3 DNA follows: TGTGCCAGCAGCCGCCAGGGTTATAGCAATCAGCCCCAGCATTTT. This gives the protein CASSRQGYSNQPQHF.

In DNA form, the CDR3 reads TGTGCCAGCAGCCCCCAACTAGCGGGGGGCCCTCCCTACAATGAGCAGTTCTTC. Translated: CASSPQLAGGPPYNEQFF. The rearrangement links TRBV7-2 to TRBJ2-1; 12 bases match TRBD2. The CDR3 contains 18 residues. V shed 5 bases, J shed 2 bases, and the junction held 10 bases outside the gene matches. Germline values: CDR1 SGHTA, CDR2 FQGNSA. The entire variable domain, with the rest obtained from reference TRBV7-2 and TRBJ2-1, is as follows: GAGVSQSPSNKVTEKGKDVELRCDPISGHTALYWYRQSLGQGLEFLIYFQGNSAPDKSGLPSDRFSAERTGGSVSTLTIQRTQQEDSAVYLCASSPQLAGGPPYNEQFFGPGTRLTVL.

The chain joins TRBV9 to TRBJ1-1; 8 bases align to TRBD1. The V gene's germline CDR1 is SGDLS and CDR2 YYNGEE. The V gene end was trimmed by 0 bases and the J gene end by 1 base; junction bases not matched to a gene: 2. The CDR3 runs 15 residues. The CDR3 is CASSVDQGANTEAFF. The CDR3 bases are TGTGCCAGCAGCGTAGATCAGGGGGCGAACACTGAAGCTTTCTTT.

Within the sample, this clone is medium-sized. The V and J genes are TRBV5-5 and TRBJ2-7, with TRBD1 as a possible D gene (6 bases). Trimming pared 5 bases from V and 5 bases from J, leaving 20 bases between. Germline CDR1 reads SGHKS; CDR2 reads YYEKEE (reference sequence). The CDR3 contains 15 residues. The CDR3 here is CASRPRQDPFNEQYF. For the CDR3, the DNA is TGTGCCAGCAGGCCGAGACAGGACCCCTTTAACGAGCAGTACTTC.